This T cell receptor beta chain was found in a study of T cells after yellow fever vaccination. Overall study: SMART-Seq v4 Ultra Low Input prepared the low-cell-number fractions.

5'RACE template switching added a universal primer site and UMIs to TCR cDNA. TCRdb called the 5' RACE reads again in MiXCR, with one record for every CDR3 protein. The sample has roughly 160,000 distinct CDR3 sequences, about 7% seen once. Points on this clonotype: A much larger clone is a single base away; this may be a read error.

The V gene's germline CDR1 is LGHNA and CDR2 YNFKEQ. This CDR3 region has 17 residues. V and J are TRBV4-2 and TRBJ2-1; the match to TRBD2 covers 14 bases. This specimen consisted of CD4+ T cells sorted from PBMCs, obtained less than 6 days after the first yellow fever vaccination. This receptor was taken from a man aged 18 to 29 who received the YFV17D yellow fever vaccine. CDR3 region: CSSSLSTGTSGGDEQFF. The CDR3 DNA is TGTTCCAGCAGCCTCTCAACCGGGACTAGCGGGGGTGATGAGCAGTTCTTC.